This T cell receptor beta chain was captured in a study of T cell changes during pregnancy in multiple sclerosis. The table came from immunoSEQ multiplex PCR; TCRdb's copy has only in-frame clones and leaves some out. The table has around 100,000 clones, roughly nine tenths seen once. CDR3 length: 13 residues. The V end lost 3 bases, the J end lost 3 bases, and 8 bases lay between the germline ends. The germline V gene encodes CDR1 SGHTA and CDR2 FQGNSA. The specimen was peripheral blood, collected after pregnancy. The receptor was isolated from a female donor with multiple sclerosis, enrolled in a pregnancy study. The chain carries TRBV7-2 and TRBJ1-2; D unresolved. The CDR3 sequence: CASSFELDYGYTF. CDR3 coding DNA: TGTGCCAGCAGCTTCGAACTGGACTATGGCTACACCTTC.